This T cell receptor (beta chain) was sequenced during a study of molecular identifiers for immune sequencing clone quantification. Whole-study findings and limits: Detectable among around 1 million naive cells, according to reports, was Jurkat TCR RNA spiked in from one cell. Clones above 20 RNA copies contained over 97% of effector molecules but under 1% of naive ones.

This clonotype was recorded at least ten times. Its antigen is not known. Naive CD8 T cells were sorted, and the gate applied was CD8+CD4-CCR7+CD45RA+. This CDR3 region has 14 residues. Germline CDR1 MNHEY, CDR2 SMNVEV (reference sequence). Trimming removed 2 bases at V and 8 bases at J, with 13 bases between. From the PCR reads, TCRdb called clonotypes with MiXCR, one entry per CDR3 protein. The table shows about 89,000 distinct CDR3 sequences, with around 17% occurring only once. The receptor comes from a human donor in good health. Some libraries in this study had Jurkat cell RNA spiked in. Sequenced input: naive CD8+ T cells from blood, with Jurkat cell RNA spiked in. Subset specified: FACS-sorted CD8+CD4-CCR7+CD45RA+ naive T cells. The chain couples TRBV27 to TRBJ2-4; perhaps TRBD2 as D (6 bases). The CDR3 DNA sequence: TGTGCCAGCAGTTTAACCGCGACTAGTTACATTCAGTACTTC. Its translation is CASSLTATSYIQYF.